Below are 21 T cell receptor beta chains sequenced from a single sample in a study of blood T cell repertoires in COVID-19. This table comes from immunoSEQ multiplex PCR, and its TCRdb copy is limited to in-frame clones, with some not included. The repertoire holds roughly 250,000 clones, about 83% seen once, with roughly 9.4% in the top ten. Sequenced: peripheral blood. These receptors were taken from a middle-aged man with active or convalescent COVID-19.

This chain links TRBV7-9 with TRBJ2-1, with a weak D call TRBD2 (7 bases). V was cut by 6 bases and J by 5 bases, with 17 bases left in between. The germline V gene encodes CDR1 SEHNR and CDR2 FQNEAQ (reference sequence). The CDR3 totals 15 residues. The CDR3 DNA is TGTGCCAGCAGAGCCGGCGCGGGGGCCCACAATGAGCAGTTCTTC. Its translation: CASRAGAGAHNEQFF.

CDR3 sequence reads: CASSFDRVGGNEQFF. CDR3 in DNA: TGTGCCAGCAGCTTTGACAGGGTCGGAGGGAATGAGCAGTTCTTC. The V and J genes are TRBV11-2 and TRBJ2-1; D is perhaps TRBD1 (7 bases). V lost 3 bases to trimming and J lost 7 bases, with 16 bases between them. Germline values: CDR1 SGHAT, CDR2 FQNNGV. This CDR3 comprises 15 residues.

The chain combines TRBV30 with TRBJ2-1; maybe TRBD2 (5 bases). Germline CDR1 GTSNPN, CDR2 SVGIG (reference sequence). V gave up 3 bases and J gave up 0 bases, with 15 bases separating them. The CDR3 covers 16 residues. CDR3 in amino acids: CAWRNKGVSSYNEQFF. The CDR3 DNA reads TGTGCCTGGAGAAATAAGGGAGTAAGCTCCTACAATGAGCAGTTCTTC.

The rearrangement uses TRBV27 and TRBJ1-6; 7 bases align to TRBD1. V lost 6 bases and J lost 5; bases outside the gene matches: 4. The length of the CDR3 is 14 residues. The V gene's germline CDR1 is MNHEY and CDR2 SMNVEV (reference sequence). The CDR3 DNA reads TGTGCCAGCAGAGCAGGGGGTAATAATTCACCCCTCCACTTT. It is translated as CASRAGGNNSPLHF.

This chain uses TRBV24-1 with TRBJ1-2; the match to TRBD1 covers 9 bases. V gave up 2 bases and J gave up 8 bases; unmatched junction bases: 11. The germline CDR1 and CDR2 sequences are KGHDR and SFDVKD. The CDR3 runs to 16 residues. The CDR3 bases are TGTGCCACCAGTGATTCCCGGGGGACAGGGACTCTCGGCTACACCTTC. Protein: CATSDSRGTGTLGYTF.

As for this clone: The same CDR3 arises from other DNA sequences in this sample as well. This sequence joins TRBV27 and TRBJ2-1; D is perhaps TRBD1 (6 bases). Trimming left V 8 bases short and J 0 bases short, with 14 bases between. CDR1 is MNHEY and CDR2 is SMNVEV in the germline V gene (reference sequence). This CDR3 contains 15 residues. CDR3 loop: CASGRRGSSYNEQFF. CDR3 DNA: TGTGCCAGCGGGAGAAGGGGGAGCTCCTACAATGAGCAGTTCTTC.

This chain connects TRBV18 to TRBJ1-5; D is undetermined. Trimming cost V 1 base and J 3 bases, with 10 bases left between them. CDR3 size: 15 residues. The germline gives CDR1 KGHSH, CDR2 LQKENI. CDR3 sequence reads: CASSPQSNYNQPQHF. The CDR3 DNA is TGTGCCAGCTCACCACAGAGTAACTACAATCAGCCCCAGCATTTT.

This clone was recorded once. The V gene is TRBV18, the J gene TRBJ2-1; TRBD1 agrees at 10 bases. Trimming took 2 bases from V and 3 from J; bases not matched to a gene: 4. The CDR3 covers 16 residues. The germline gives CDR1 KGHSH, CDR2 LQKENI. Written as DNA, the CDR3 is TGTGCCAGCTCACCAGTGGGGACAGGGGTCTACAATGAGCAGTTCTTC. It yields the protein CASSPVGTGVYNEQFF.

This clone was seen once. V and J are TRBV12-3 or TRBV12-4 and TRBJ1-1, with TRBD1 matching over 7 bases. The V and J ends lost 5 bases and 9 bases, in that order; junction bases with no gene match: 6. The CDR3 runs 12 residues. The CDR3 nucleotides are TGTGCCAGCAGTGCTCCAGGGGGAAAAGCTTTCTTT. Protein: CASSAPGGKAFF.

The gene calls are TRBV9 and TRBJ2-7, with D perhaps matching TRBD1 (6 bases). V was shortened by 3 bases and J by 3 bases, with 13 bases between the two germline ends. From germline, CDR1 is SGDLS and CDR2 YYNGEE. This CDR3 has 14 residues. For the CDR3, the DNA is TGTGCCAGCAGCGCAGGACAGAGGAACTACGAGCAGTACTTC. It specifies CASSAGQRNYEQYF.

The chain couples TRBV2 to TRBJ1-2, with D perhaps TRBD1 (6 bases). The CDR3 covers 15 residues. The V and J ends lost 4 bases and 4 bases respectively, with 16 bases between them. Germline V lookup: CDR1 SNHLY, CDR2 FYNNEI. CDR3 amino acids: CASSVEVGGGYGYTF. CDR3 DNA sequence: TGTGCCAGCAGTGTTGAAGTAGGGGGTGGCTATGGCTACACCTTC.

The V gene is TRBV18, the J gene TRBJ1-1; TRBD1 might be the D (6 bases). The CDR3 runs to 14 residues. The germline V and J ends were trimmed by 5 bases and 1 base, with 11 bases remaining between them. The V gene's germline CDR1 is KGHSH and CDR2 LQKENI. The chain's CDR3 is CASSSQGKNTEAFF. In nucleotides, the CDR3 is TGTGCCAGCTCATCGCAGGGGAAGAACACTGAAGCTTTCTTT.

The chain joins TRBV6-6 to TRBJ1-5, with 8 nucleotides matching TRBD1. Germline CDR1 reads MNHNY; CDR2 reads SVGAGI (reference sequence). The trim removed 6 bases at V and 7 bases at J, leaving 8 bases unmatched. This CDR3 is built from 14 residues. This chain's CDR3 is CASSLTGAVQPQHF. The CDR3 DNA follows: TGTGCCAGCAGCCTGACAGGGGCGGTCCAGCCCCAGCATTTT.

The V call is TRBV25-1, the J call TRBJ2-5, with 7 bases lining up with TRBD2. This CDR3 is 13 amino acids long. V lost 1 base and J lost 5; bases outside the gene matches: 1. Germline V gene lookup returns CDR1 MGHDK and CDR2 SYGVNS. The CDR3: CASSEFGGETQYF. The CDR3 DNA reads TGTGCCAGCAGTGAATTCGGGGGGGAGACCCAGTACTTC.

V usage is TRBV7-9 and J usage is TRBJ1-2, with D hard to call. The CDR3 has 14 residues. The V and J ends lost 3 bases and 4 bases respectively, with 12 bases between them. Germline V gene sequence: CDR1 SEHNR, CDR2 FQNEAQ (reference sequence). CDR3 amino acids: CASSLSQSVYGYTF. The CDR3 DNA sequence: TGTGCCAGCAGCTTGTCACAGTCAGTCTATGGCTACACCTTC.

This chain connects TRBV30 to TRBJ2-7; possible D gene TRBD2, 6 bases. Between the trimmed V and J ends, which lost 2 bases and 3 bases, there was a span of 14 bases. CDR3 length: 14 amino acids. Germline V lookup: CDR1 GTSNPN, CDR2 SVGIG (reference sequence). CDR3 in DNA: TGTGCCTGGAGTCCCCAGGGAGGTAACTACGAGCAGTACTTC. Translating it yields CAWSPQGGNYEQYF.

The chain has TRBV18 and TRBJ1-3, with TRBD1 matching 7 bases. The CDR3 is 15 amino acids. Trimming at V came to 3 bases and at J to 4 bases, leaving 6 bases not matched to a gene. In germline, CDR1 is KGHSH, CDR2 LQKENI. The CDR3 bases are TGTGCCAGCTCACCTCAAGGGACAGCGGGAAACACCATATATTTT. It is translated as CASSPQGTAGNTIYF.

The rearrangement joins TRBV2 to TRBJ2-2; 7 positions agree with TRBD1. This CDR3 region has 15 residues. With 5 bases clipped from V and 5 bases from J, the junction kept 8 bases outside the gene matches. Germline CDR1 reads SNHLY; CDR2 reads FYNNEI. In nucleotides, the CDR3 is TGTGCCAGCAGTTTTAGAACAGGGGTGACCGGGGAGCTGTTTTTT. Translation gives CASSFRTGVTGELFF.

The chain employs TRBV7-3 and TRBJ1-6, with a possible D match to TRBD1 (5 bases). This CDR3 region has 16 residues. The V gene lost 5 bases and the J gene lost 8 bases, with 19 bases spanning the gap. Germline-derived CDR1 and CDR2 are SGHTA and FQGTGA. The DNA of the CDR3 is TGTGCCAGCAGCCGCGGTTCGGGGGTTGAAGATTCACCCCTCCACTTT. This translates into CASSRGSGVEDSPLHF.

V usage is TRBV5-1 and J usage is TRBJ1-3, with D unresolved. Germline V gives CDR1 SGHRS, CDR2 YFSETQ. The ends were cut back, 6 bases at V and 0 bases at J, with 7 bases in the middle. CDR3 length: 13 amino acids. The CDR3 DNA follows: TGCGCCAGCAATGAGGGCTCTGGAAACACCATATATTTT. Translated: CASNEGSGNTIYF.

The gene calls are TRBV3-1 (or the pseudogene TRBV3-2) and TRBJ2-5, with 10 bases aligning to TRBD2. Germline V gives CDR1 LGHDT, CDR2 YNNKEL (reference sequence). The CDR3 runs to 14 residues. J was trimmed by 5 bases and V by 3 bases; bases with no gene match: 3. The CDR3 DNA follows: TGTGCCAGCAGCCAGAGCGGGAGGGCGGAGACCCAGTACTTC. Translating it yields CASSQSGRAETQYF.